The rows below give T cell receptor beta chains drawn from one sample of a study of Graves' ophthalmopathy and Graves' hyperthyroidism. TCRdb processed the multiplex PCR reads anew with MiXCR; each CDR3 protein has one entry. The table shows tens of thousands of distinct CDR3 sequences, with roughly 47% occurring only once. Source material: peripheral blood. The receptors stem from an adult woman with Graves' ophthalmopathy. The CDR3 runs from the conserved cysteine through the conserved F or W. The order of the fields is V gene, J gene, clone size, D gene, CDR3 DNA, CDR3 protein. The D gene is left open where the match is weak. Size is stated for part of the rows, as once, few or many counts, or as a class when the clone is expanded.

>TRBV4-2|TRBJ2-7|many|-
TGTGCCAGCAGCCAAGATAGGTACGAGCAGTACTTC
CASSQDRYEQYF
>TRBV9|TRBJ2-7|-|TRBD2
TGTGCCAGCAGCTTTGGACTAGCGGAATCTTACGAGCAGTACTTC
CASSFGLAESYEQYF
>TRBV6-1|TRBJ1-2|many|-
TGTGCCAGCAGTGAAGCGCAGGGCTACACCTTC
CASSEAQGYTF
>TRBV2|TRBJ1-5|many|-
TGTGCCAGCAAAGGGGATAGTCAGCCCCAGCATTTT
CASKGDSQPQHF
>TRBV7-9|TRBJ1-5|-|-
TGTGCCAGCAGCTCCAGACTGGTCGAGCAGCCCCAGCATTTT
CASSSRLVEQPQHF
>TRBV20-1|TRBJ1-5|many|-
TGCAGTGCTAGAGTGGGGAGTCCAAATCAGCCCCAGCATTTT
CSARVGSPNQPQHF
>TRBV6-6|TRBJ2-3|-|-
TGTGCCATCAGTGAGGCCACAGATACGCAGTATTTT
CAISEATDTQYF
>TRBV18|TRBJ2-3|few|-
TGTGCCAGCTCGCCCGGGAAGACTAGCACAGATACGCAGTATTTT
CASSPGKTSTDTQYF
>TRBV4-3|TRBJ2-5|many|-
TGCGCCAGCAGCCAAGGGCTACAGGTTGGAGAGACCCAGTACTTC
CASSQGLQVGETQYF
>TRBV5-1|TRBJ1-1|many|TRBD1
TGCGCCAGCAGCTTACAGGGGTACGGCACTGAAGCTTTCTTT
CASSLQGYGTEAFF
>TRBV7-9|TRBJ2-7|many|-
TGTGCCAGCACCCATGGGGGGACCCGATACGAGCAGTACTTC
CASTHGGTRYEQYF
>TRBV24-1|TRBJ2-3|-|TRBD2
TGTGCCACCAGTGCGGGCGGGAGCTCCTACAATGAGCAGTATTTT
CATSAGGSSYNEQYF
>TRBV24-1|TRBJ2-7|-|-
TGTGCCACCAGTGATACTTCCTGGACAGACGAGCAGTACTTC
CATSDTSWTDEQYF
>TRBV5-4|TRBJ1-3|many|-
TGTGCCAGCAGCTCCGGAGGGCCCTTCCTCACCTCTGGAAACACCATATATTTT
CASSSGGPFLTSGNTIYF
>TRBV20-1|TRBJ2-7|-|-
TGCAGTGCTAGGGGGGTAGCTGCCGAGCAGTACTTC
CSARGVAAEQYF
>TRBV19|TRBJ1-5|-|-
TGTGCCAGTAGTATTTCCGTCCAAGAGACCCAGCATTTT
CASSISVQETQHF